A selection of T cell receptor beta chains follows, all from one sample in a study of identical twins. TCRdb passed the 5' RACE reads through MiXCR, listing each CDR3 protein once. The repertoire has roughly 1.6 million distinct CDR3 sequences, around 33% of them found once; the top ten carry around 0.3%. The sequenced sample was cord blood. All receptors derive from a newborn girl in good health. CDR3s include the opening cysteine and the closing phenylalanine or tryptophan. The D gene is left open where the match is weak. Clone sizes are given selectively: once, few, many, or a class where the clone is expanded.

clone_size j_call v_call d_call cdr3_nt cdr3_aa
NA TRBJ2-5 TRBV27 NA TGTGCCAGCAGTTTATCCACAGGGTGGGGAGAGACCCAGTACTTC CASSLSTGWGETQYF
NA TRBJ2-1 TRBV7-2 TRBD2 TGTGCCAGCAGCTTAGTGGGGACTAGCGGGGGGGTCGCACATGAGCAGTTCTTC CASSLVGTSGGVAHEQFF
NA TRBJ2-7 TRBV3-1 NA TGTGCCAGCAGCCATCCCGGTTACGAGCAGTACTTC CASSHPGYEQYF
few TRBJ2-7 TRBV4-1 NA TGCGCCAGCAGCCTTTCCGCAGGGGGGAGCTCCTACGAGCAGTACTTC CASSLSAGGSSYEQYF
NA TRBJ2-1 TRBV20-1 TRBD2 TGCAGTGCGCCACGGGGGGGCTCCTACAATGAGCAGTTCTTC CSAPRGGSYNEQFF
once TRBJ2-3 TRBV28 NA TGTGCCAGCAGTTCCTCCGGGTCGCAGTATTTT CASSSSGSQYF
once TRBJ1-2 TRBV6-5 NA TGTGCCAGCAGTCCCTCGAGGGGGTTTTCTAACTATGGCTACACCTTC CASSPSRGFSNYGYTF
many TRBJ2-1 TRBV12-3/TRBV12-4 NA TGTGCCAGCAGGTACCACAATGAGCAGTTCTTC CASRYHNEQFF
NA TRBJ1-3 TRBV13 NA TGTGCCAGCAGCACCCGGAGGAGACCCAGGACTGGAAACACCATATATTTT CASSTRRRPRTGNTIYF
few TRBJ1-2 TRBV25-1 NA TGTGCCAGCAGTGAATTGAGCCTCGGAGGGGGTCCTGTTAACTATGGCTACACCTTC CASSELSLGGGPVNYGYTF
NA TRBJ2-5 TRBV12-3/TRBV12-4 TRBD1 TGTGCCAGCAGCGACACGACAGGGGCGGAGACCCAGTACTTC CASSDTTGAETQYF
NA TRBJ2-7 TRBV24-1 TRBD1 TGTGCCACCAGTTCATTTGGACAGGGAATTTCCTACAATGAGCAGTACTTC CATSSFGQGISYNEQYF
many TRBJ2-7 TRBV11-2 TRBD2 TGTGCCAGCAGCTCGTCCTTTACCGGACTAGGCTTCTACGAGCAGTACTTC CASSSSFTGLGFYEQYF
few TRBJ1-1 TRBV11-2 NA TGTGCCAGCAGCTCGATGAGGCGGCTGAACACTGAAGCTTTCTTT CASSSMRRLNTEAFF
NA TRBJ2-3 TRBV7-2 TRBD2 TGTGCCAGCAGCTTTCCCATAGCGGGGGGGGTAGATACGCAGTATTTT CASSFPIAGGVDTQYF
NA TRBJ2-1 TRBV5-1 NA TGCGCCAGCAGAATGGTCGGATCCTACAATGAGCAGTTCTTC CASRMVGSYNEQFF
few TRBJ1-5 TRBV18 NA TGTGCCAGCTCACCGGTGGGCGGAGATCAGCCCCAGCATTTT CASSPVGGDQPQHF
many TRBJ1-2 TRBV12-3/TRBV12-4 NA TGTGCCAGCAGTTTAGAGGTAGCCTATGGCTACACCTTC CASSLEVAYGYTF
NA TRBJ1-3 TRBV12-3/TRBV12-4 NA TGTGCCAGCAGTTTAGTCCCCGCAGGGGTGGGAAACACCATATATTTT CASSLVPAGVGNTIYF
few TRBJ2-7 TRBV20-1 NA TGCAGTGCTAGACGACCCGCTGGTGGGAGGCCTACCTACGAGCAGTACTTC CSARRPAGGRPTYEQYF
once TRBJ2-1 TRBV12-3/TRBV12-4 TRBD1 TGTGCCAGCAGTCACCGGGACAGTGCCTACAGTGAGCAGTTCTTC CASSHRDSAYSEQFF
once TRBJ1-2 TRBV6-1 NA TGTGCCAGCAGTGGAGGGTGGGAAAACTATGGCTACACCTTC CASSGGWENYGYTF
few TRBJ2-1 TRBV28 TRBD1 TGTGCCAGCAGTTCGACAGGGTTTTTCAACAATGAGCAGTTCTTC CASSSTGFFNNEQFF
NA TRBJ2-7 TRBV5-1 TRBD2 TGCGCCAGCAGCCGAGGGTTGATGCTAGCGGGAATCTACGAGCAGTACTTC CASSRGLMLAGIYEQYF
few TRBJ1-2 TRBV6-1 NA TGTGCCAGCAGTGAGTTCAGCTATGGCTACACCTTC CASSEFSYGYTF
NA TRBJ2-5 TRBV7-7 NA TGTGCTAGCAGCTTAGGTACGTCCCCCTACAATGAGCAGTACTTC CASSLGTSPYNEQYF
NA TRBJ2-7 TRBV27 NA TGTGCCAGCAGTTTATCCTGGACGGTGGTGGCCTACGAGCAGTACTTC CASSLSWTVVAYEQYF
NA TRBJ2-1 TRBV29-1 NA TGCAGCGTTGAACCGGGGATTGAGCAGTTCTTC CSVEPGIEQFF
NA TRBJ2-5 TRBV10-2 TRBD2 TGCGCCAGCACTTATAGCGGGAGCATCAATGAGCAGTACTTC CASTYSGSINEQYF
few TRBJ2-3 TRBV7-2 TRBD2 TGTGCCAGCAGCTCGGGACTAGCATTATTGTCAGATACGCAGTATTTT CASSSGLALLSDTQYF
NA TRBJ2-7 TRBV7-6 TRBD2 TGTGCCAGCAGCTTACGTCAACTAGCGGGGGCGAGAAGGGGTAATGAGCAGTACTTC CASSLRQLAGARRGNEQYF
NA TRBJ2-1 TRBV5-1 TRBD2 TGCGCCAGCAGCAATAGCGGGTCCCGTCTGGATGAGCAGTTCTTC CASSNSGSRLDEQFF
NA TRBJ2-6 TRBV10-3 TRBD2 TGTGCCATCAGCGGGGGGGCTGGGGCCAACGTCCTGACTTTC CAISGGAGANVLTF
NA TRBJ1-1 TRBV29-1 NA TGCAGCGTTGAAGCAGGGGCGAACACTGAAGCTTTCTTT CSVEAGANTEAFF
NA TRBJ1-6 TRBV7-9 NA TGTGCCAGCAGCTTAGGATACGACCCCAGGGACCCCCAGGGTAATTCACCCCTCCACTTT CASSLGYDPRDPQGNSPLHF
few TRBJ1-2 TRBV10-3 TRBD1 TGTGCCATCAGTCCGGACAGGGGAGAAGGCTACACCTTC CAISPDRGEGYTF
few TRBJ1-2 TRBV6-1 NA TGTGCCAGCAGTGATCCGGGACACGGGAACTATGGCTACACCTTC CASSDPGHGNYGYTF
few TRBJ2-1 TRBV20-1 NA TGCAGTGCTAGCCTAGCGTATAGCTCCTACAATGAGCAGTTCTTC CSASLAYSSYNEQFF
NA TRBJ2-5 TRBV3-1 TRBD2 TGTGCCAGCAGCCTCCAACTAGCGGGAGGATTAGAGACCCAGTACTTC CASSLQLAGGLETQYF
NA TRBJ2-3 TRBV9 NA TGTGCCAGCAGCGTAGGGCCCCCAACTAATCGGAACCGAGATACGCAGTATTTT CASSVGPPTNRNRDTQYF
once TRBJ2-7 TRBV19 NA TGTGCCAGTAGTATGCGGACAGCCTACGAGCAGTACTTC CASSMRTAYEQYF
few TRBJ2-1 TRBV10-3 NA TGTGCCATCAGTGCGTTAAACAATGAGCAGTTCTTC CAISALNNEQFF
many TRBJ2-7 TRBV6-5 NA TGTGCCAGCAGTTACGACAGTCCGAGCGAGCAGTACTTC CASSYDSPSEQYF
NA TRBJ1-2 TRBV29-1 NA TGCAGCGTTGGTCGGGCGGGGGGCTCTAACTATGGCTACACCTTC CSVGRAGGSNYGYTF
NA TRBJ2-1 TRBV6-1 NA TGTGCCAGCAAAAGGGAAACGTGGTCCAATGAGCAGTTCTTC CASKRETWSNEQFF
NA TRBJ1-4 TRBV3-1 NA TGTGCCAGCAGCCAAGGCGCGCCTCAGGGGAAAAATGAAAAACTGTTTTTT CASSQGAPQGKNEKLFF
NA TRBJ2-3 TRBV9 NA TGTGCCAGCAGCGCCCAAACGATGGATACGCAGTATTTT CASSAQTMDTQYF
few TRBJ2-1 TRBV12-3/TRBV12-4 NA TGTGCCAGCAGGGGGAATGCCTACAATGAGCAGTTCTTC CASRGNAYNEQFF
NA TRBJ1-4 TRBV4-1 NA TGCGCCAGCAGCCAAGATGGCGGATCCTATGAAAAACTGTTTTTT CASSQDGGSYEKLFF
NA TRBJ2-7 TRBV20-1 TRBD2 TGCAGTGCTAGGGAAGCGGGAGTTTACGAGCAGTACTTC CSAREAGVYEQYF
NA TRBJ1-2 TRBV29-1 NA TGCAGCGTTGCCCCCCACTACACCTTC CSVAPHYTF
NA TRBJ2-3 TRBV5-1 NA TGCGCCAGCAGGCCTAGCTGGGGCACAGATACGCAGTATTTT CASRPSWGTDTQYF
NA TRBJ2-2 TRBV20-1 NA TGCAGTGCAGGGGGTGCGACGAACACCGGGGAGCTGTTTTTT CSAGGATNTGELFF
NA TRBJ2-1 TRBV4-1 NA TGCGCCAGCAGCCAAGTGGGACGCCTCTACAATGAGCAGTTCTTC CASSQVGRLYNEQFF
NA TRBJ1-1 TRBV29-1 NA TGCAGCCCCGCGGAGTGGGGGGCTTTGATGAACACTGAAGCTTTCTTT CSPAEWGALMNTEAFF
NA TRBJ2-1 TRBV20-1 TRBD2 TGCAGTGCTCAACTAGCGGGGGGGCTAAATGAGCAGTTCTTC CSAQLAGGLNEQFF
NA TRBJ2-1 TRBV5-5 TRBD2 TGTGCCAGCAGCGCCTCCGGGACTAGCGGCAATGAGCAGTTCTTC CASSASGTSGNEQFF
NA TRBJ2-1 TRBV20-1 TRBD2 TGCTGTGCTAGAGGTATACTAGCGGGAGCAGTAGATGAGCAGTTCTTC CCARGILAGAVDEQFF
few TRBJ1-2 TRBV28 NA TGTGCCAGCAGTTTGAATCCGGTAGGCGGCTACACCTTC CASSLNPVGGYTF